The text below deals with one TCR beta chain. Its antigen is unidentified. PCR was performed using 60 Vbeta and 13 Jbeta primers. Here immunoSEQ multiplex PCR was the method, and the copy in TCRdb shows in-frame clones only, minus some. The data hold 65,000 to 85,000 clones, with 77% observed a single time. The sample originates from a study of cytomegalovirus exposure and HLA in healthy donors. General study results and limits: Segments of the TCR beta V type were, in most cases, productive about 87% or about 30% of the time in an earlier analysis. TCR beta chains numbering under 200 were designated cytomegalovirus-associated. Across donors, sequencing depth was assumed by presence/absence analyses to be roughly uniform.

Sequencing was done on a sample of PBMCs. This TCR was recovered from a man in his fifties in good health and CMV-seropositive.

CDR3 in amino acids: CASSSLGLRDRVYEQYF. In nucleotides, the CDR3 is TGTGCCAGCAGCAGTTTGGGCCTCCGAGACAGGGTGTACGAGCAGTACTTC. The chain links TRBV21-1 to TRBJ2-7; the table gives TRBD1 as D, unverified against the DNA. TRBV21-1 is a known pseudogene. This CDR3 is built from 17 residues.